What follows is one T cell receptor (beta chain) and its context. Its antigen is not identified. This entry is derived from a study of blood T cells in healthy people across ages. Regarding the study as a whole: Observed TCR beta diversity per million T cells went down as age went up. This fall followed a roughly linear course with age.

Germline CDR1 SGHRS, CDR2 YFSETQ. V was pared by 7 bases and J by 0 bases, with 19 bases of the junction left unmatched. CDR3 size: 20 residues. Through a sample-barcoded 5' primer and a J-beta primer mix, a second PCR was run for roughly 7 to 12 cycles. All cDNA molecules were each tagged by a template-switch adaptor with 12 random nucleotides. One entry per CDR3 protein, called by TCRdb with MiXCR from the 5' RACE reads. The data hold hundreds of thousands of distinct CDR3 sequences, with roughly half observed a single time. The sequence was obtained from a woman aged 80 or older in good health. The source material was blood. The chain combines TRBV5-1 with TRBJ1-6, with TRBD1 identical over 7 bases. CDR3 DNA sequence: TGCGCCAGCGCCTATGGACAGGCCAGCGGCAAGAGCTCCTATAATTCACCCCTCCACTTT. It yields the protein CASAYGQASGKSSYNSPLHF.